Presented here are 5 T cell receptor beta chains from one specimen sequenced in a study of regulatory T cells in long-lasting Graves disease. Time point here: newly diagnosed GD, antithyroid drugs for less than 3 months. Isolated PBMC RNA provided the starting material for the TCR library. Construction of the TCR beta libraries employed iRepertoire HTBI primers in conjunction with Arm-PCR of CDR3 regions. MiXCR, run by TCRdb on the multiplex PCR reads, gives a single entry per CDR3 protein. The sample contains hundreds of thousands of distinct CDR3 sequences, less than 20% of which appear only once. This sample was shared with a second study, whose subject was T cells in Graves' hyperthyroidism and ophthalmopathy.

The sequencing here drew on peripheral blood mononuclear cells (PBMCs), taken at new diagnosis, from a patient treated with antithyroid drugs. The receptor set was obtained from a woman aged 25 to 39 with Graves disease.

This clonotype has only a few counts. The rearrangement links TRBV30 to TRBJ1-2; a possible D gene is TRBD1 (5 bases). The CDR3 runs to 11 residues. Germline lookup yields CDR1 GTSNPN and CDR2 SVGIG (reference sequence). V was shortened by 5 bases and J by 7 bases, with 11 bases between the two germline ends. CDR3 region: CAWGLGGGYTF. The CDR3 coding sequence is TGTGCCTGGGGTCTGGGGGGTGGCTACACCTTC.

The chain combines TRBV19 with TRBJ2-1, with D maybe TRBD1 (6 bases). V was clipped by 4 bases and J by 5 bases, with 12 bases between them. Germline loops: CDR1 LNHDA, CDR2 SQIVND (reference sequence). This CDR3 contains 14 residues. Here the CDR3 reads CASSSRDINNEQFF. The CDR3 nucleotides read TGTGCCAGTAGTAGTCGGGACATCAACAATGAGCAGTTCTTC.

This clonotype was picked up many times. This chain uses TRBV7-8 with TRBJ2-3; 11 bases fit TRBD2. V was clipped by 4 bases and J by 6 bases; unmatched bases: 12. Germline V gene lookup returns CDR1 SGHVS and CDR2 FQNEAQ. CDR3 length: 17 residues. CDR3 nucleotides: TGTGCCAGCAGCTCCGCTAGCGGGAGGCCGGGGGTTGATACGCAGTATTTT. Amino acid sequence: CASSSASGRPGVDTQYF.

This clonotype was observed many times. This chain's CDR3 is CASSAGELQETQYF. CDR3 nucleotide sequence: TGTGCCAGCAGTGCTGGAGAGCTTCAAGAGACCCAGTACTTC. The chain has TRBV28 and TRBJ2-5; D call uncertain. Germline V gene data show CDR1 as MDHEN and CDR2 as SYDVKM. The CDR3 is made up of 14 amino acids. V lost 5 bases to trimming and J lost 2 bases, with 12 bases between them.

This clonotype was recorded a few times. The gene calls are TRBV18 and TRBJ1-6; the D is unclear. The CDR3 consists of 13 residues. Germline V CDR1 and CDR2: KGHSH, LQKENI. Deletions cut 2 bases from V and 6 bases from J, with 5 bases between. The CDR3 region has the DNA TGTGCCAGCTCACCAGCCGTTAATTCACCCCTCCACTTT. Translated, it gives CASSPAVNSPLHF. Together with reference TRBV18 and TRBJ1-6, the CDR3 gives the full variable domain: NAGVMQNPRHLVRRRGQEARLRCSPMKGHSHVYWYRQLPEEGLKFMVYLQKENIIDESGMPKERFSAEFPKEGPSILRIQQVVRGDSAAYFCASSPAVNSPLHFGNGTRLTVT.